This is a list of T cell receptor beta chains from one sample in a study of blood T cells in healthy people across ages. TCRdb independently ran MiXCR on the 5' RACE reads; one entry per CDR3 protein. In the table there are approximately 680,000 distinct CDR3 sequences, less than 40% of which are singletons. Sequencing used blood. Receptors originate from a woman older than 75 in good health. Both conserved end residues are part of each CDR3. D genes are given only for firm matches. Rows may omit the clone size; those that give it use once, few, many or a size class.

d_gene,j_gene,abundance,v_gene,CDR3aa,CDR3nt
TRBD1,TRBJ1-4,-,TRBV12-3/TRBV12-4,CASSLMGQHNEKLFF,TGTGCCAGCAGTTTGATGGGACAGCATAATGAAAAACTGTTTTTT
-,TRBJ2-7,many,TRBV28,CASSYETGRVTYEQYF,TGTGCCAGCAGTTACGAGACAGGGAGGGTGACCTACGAGCAGTACTTC
-,TRBJ2-5,once,TRBV29-1,CSVEAAYNEQYF,TGCAGCGTGGAAGCGGCCTACAATGAGCAGTACTTC
-,TRBJ2-7,few,TRBV3-1,CASSQVGAAGDTYEQYF,TGTGCCAGCAGCCAAGTTGGCGCGGCAGGGGACACCTACGAGCAGTACTTC
TRBD1,TRBJ1-2,many,TRBV27,CASRSLQGAFYGYTF,TGTGCCAGCAGATCATTACAGGGGGCTTTTTATGGCTACACCTTC
-,TRBJ1-6,many,TRBV6-1,CASSEATPYNSPLHF,TGTGCCAGCAGTGAAGCGACACCTTATAATTCACCCCTCCACTTT
-,TRBJ1-1,-,TRBV6-2/TRBV6-3,CASSYGSGVDFF,TGTGCCAGCAGTTATGGGTCAGGGGTCGATTTCTTT
TRBD2,TRBJ2-1,many,TRBV20-1,CSARPTSGGAYNEQFF,TGCAGTGCTAGGCCTACTAGCGGGGGAGCTTACAATGAGCAGTTCTTC
-,TRBJ2-1,-,TRBV6-5,CASSLPGPSREQFF,TGTGCCAGCAGCCTACCGGGACCCTCGCGTGAGCAGTTCTTC
-,TRBJ1-4,many,TRBV7-2,CASSPGPSRGEKLFF,TGTGCCAGCAGCCCGGGACCGAGCCGGGGTGAAAAACTGTTTTTT
-,TRBJ2-7,many,TRBV5-1,CASSPQAGSYEQYF,TGCGCCAGCAGCCCTCAGGCAGGGTCCTACGAGCAGTACTTC